A single sample is the source of the 10 T cell receptor beta chains below, sequenced in a study of blood T cell repertoires in COVID-19. Data came from immunoSEQ multiplex PCR; TCRdb stores just in-frame clones and leaves some out. The repertoire consists of about 93,000 clones, with around nine tenths occurring once and the leading ten covering 5.2%. Sequencing was done on a sample of peripheral blood. Source of these receptors: a man aged 55 to 70 with COVID-19, enrolled during active disease.

The chain combines TRBV29-1 with TRBJ2-1; 10 nucleotides line up with TRBD2. Germline CDR1 SQVTM, CDR2 ANQGSEA. Trimming cost V 7 bases and J 8 bases; bases outside gene matches: 11. This CDR3 comprises 14 residues. The CDR3 is CSAPRRSGRDEQFF. For the CDR3, the DNA is TGCAGCGCCCCCCGTCGAAGCGGGAGGGATGAGCAGTTCTTC.

The chain employs TRBV27 and TRBJ2-7, with D possibly being TRBD1 (5 bases). This CDR3 contains 14 residues. Trimming pared 5 bases from V and 0 bases from J, leaving 11 bases between. Germline V CDR1 and CDR2: MNHEY, SMNVEV (reference sequence). The CDR3 coding sequence is TGTGCCAGCAGTGTGTCAGGGAACTCCTACGAGCAGTACTTC. Its protein is CASSVSGNSYEQYF.

The chain employs TRBV7-3 and TRBJ2-6; possible D gene TRBD1, 6 bases. From germline, CDR1 is SGHTA and CDR2 FQGTGA. This CDR3 contains 15 residues. V was cut by 5 bases and J by 0 bases, with 8 bases left in between. The CDR3 DNA reads TGTGCCAGCAGCCAGGGGAGCTCTGGGGCCAACGTCCTGACTTTC. It specifies CASSQGSSGANVLTF.

This clone was detected only once. This could be a read error, since a much larger clone is one nucleotide away. The chain links TRBV5-6 to TRBJ2-7; D possibly corresponds to TRBD1 (5 bases). V lost 1 base, J lost 3 bases, and 5 bases lay in between. CDR3 length: 12 residues. In germline, CDR1 is SGHDT, CDR2 YYEEEE. CDR3 DNA: TGTGCCAGCAGCTTGCAGGGCTACGAGCAGTACTTC. Translating gives CASSLQGYEQYF.

V usage is TRBV6-4 and J usage is TRBJ2-2, with TRBD2 matching over 8 bases. This CDR3 contains 14 residues. Germline CDR1 MRHNA, CDR2 SNTAGT. The V gene end was trimmed by 6 bases and the J gene end by 6 bases; junction bases not matched to a gene: 6. DNA of the CDR3: TGTGCCAGCAGCGATACAGCGGGAGCCGGGGAGCTGTTTTTT. As protein: CASSDTAGAGELFF.

The chain uses TRBV30 and TRBJ2-7, with 12 bases aligning to TRBD2. V was clipped by 2 bases and J by 6 bases; unmatched bases: 8. The CDR3 contains 15 residues. CDR1 is GTSNPN, CDR2 SVGIG, per germline (reference sequence). DNA for the CDR3: TGTGCCTGGAGTCCCGGACTAGCGGGACGGGGCGAGCAGTACTTC. Its protein is CAWSPGLAGRGEQYF. Variable domain in full (rest from reference TRBV30 and TRBJ2-7): SQTIHQWPATLVQPVGSPLSLECTVEGTSNPNLYWYRQAAGRGLQLLFYSVGIGQISSEVPQNLSASRPQDRQFILSSKKLLLSDSGFYLCAWSPGLAGRGEQYFGPGTRLTVT.

V and J are TRBV10-3 and TRBJ1-1; D is undetermined. V was cut by 7 bases and J by 2 bases, with 11 bases left in between. The CDR3 sequence is 13 residues long. Germline V gives CDR1 ENHRY, CDR2 SYGVKD. CDR3 sequence (DNA): TGTGCCATCAAGGAAACAGCCAACACTGAAGCTTTCTTT. The encoded protein is CAIKETANTEAFF.

The V and J genes are TRBV5-1 and TRBJ2-2; possibly TRBD2 for D (6 bases). CDR3 size: 16 residues. CDR1 and CDR2 from the germline V gene are SGHRS and YFSETQ. The germline V and J ends were trimmed by 0 bases and 6 bases, with 15 bases remaining between them. Here the CDR3 reads CASSLEGLGEPGELFF. In DNA form, the CDR3 reads TGCGCCAGCAGCTTGGAGGGACTCGGAGAACCCGGGGAGCTGTTTTTT. The whole variable domain, filled in from reference TRBV5-1 and TRBJ2-2, reads KAGVTQTPRYLIKTRGQQVTLSCSPISGHRSVSWYQQTPGQGLQFLFEYFSETQRNKGNFPGRFSGRQFSNSRSEMNVSTLELGDSALYLCASSLEGLGEPGELFFGEGSRLTVL.

CDR3 loop: CAISEPVPLTQYF. CDR3 bases: TGTGCCATCAGTGAGCCGGTTCCTCTTACGCAGTATTTT. This chain connects TRBV10-3 to TRBJ2-3; D is unclear. The CDR3 is 13 residues long. The V end was cut by 2 bases, the J end by 8 bases, with 11 bases between. Germline assignment: CDR1 ENHRY and CDR2 SYGVKD.

The chain recombines TRBV10-1 with TRBJ2-1, with 7 bases that match TRBD2. The CDR3 runs to 14 residues. Germline trimming cut 2 bases from V and 3 bases from J; bases unmatched to any gene: 1. Germline V gene lookup returns CDR1 WNHNN and CDR2 SYGVQD (reference sequence). CDR3 DNA: TGCGCCAGCAGTGAGGGGGACTACTACAATGAGCAGTTCTTC. This codes for CASSEGDYYNEQFF.